This TCR beta chain emerged from a study of quantifying T cell responses using KT2 cells. The wider study: Reverse transcription used primers in the TCR alpha and beta constant regions.

KT2 cells were mixed with fixed PBMC numbers at varying ratios. Germline CDR1 is WSHSY and CDR2 is SAAADI. This CDR3 is 12 amino acids long. The ends were cut back, 6 bases at V and 8 bases at J, with 11 bases in the middle. The table lists this clonotype with a few counts. The cDNA 3' end received a ligated oligonucleotide with a UMI. The first PCR ran about 4 cycles with an equimolar RC1.1 and RC1.2 beta primer mix. TCRdb called the UMI-ligation and nested PCR reads again in MiXCR, with one record for every CDR3 protein. The sample yields 45,000 to 65,000 distinct CDR3 sequences, 9% to 15% seen once.

The clonotype originates from a human donor. The chain recombines TRBV10-2 with TRBJ2-1; TRBD1 might be the D (6 bases). Sequenced: PBMCs spiked with cells of the T cell clone KT2. The CDR3 is CASSPGADEQFF. CDR3 DNA sequence: TGCGCCAGCAGCCCAGGGGCGGATGAGCAGTTCTTC.